The table lists the clone carrying this TCR beta chain with many counts. Its target is not known. TCRdb called the RACE reads again in MiXCR, with one record for every CDR3 protein. The repertoire has some 79,000 distinct CDR3 sequences, less than 11% of them found once; the top ten carry around 5%. This entry is derived from a study of human T cells and chemical hapten exposure. Background on the study: Diphenylcyclopropenone, dosed weekly to the scalp, was given to patients throughout the roughly 24-week study.

Indicated time point: patch test 2, 6 weeks after DPC sensitization. The sample's treatment: therapeutic diphenylcyclopropenone sensitization with weekly scalp DPC. Germline CDR1 and CDR2: DFQATT and SNEGSKA (reference sequence). The CDR3 extends over 14 amino acids. With 5 bases removed from V and 1 base from J, the gap between germline ends came to 14 bases. Broader study findings: TCRs exceeding a frequency of 1 in 1000 stayed unchanged under DPC sensitization.

The origin of this receptor is a woman aged 45-59 years with alopecia areata. Some clones in this sample may be carry-over from other donors' samples. The material sequenced was whole blood, taken in connection with sensitization to the hapten diphenylcyclopropenone (DPC). The chain couples TRBV20-1 to TRBJ2-5; D perhaps matches TRBD2 (6 bases). The CDR3, as DNA: TGCAGTGCTGATTTAACGGGACTCCAAGAGACCCAGTACTTC. Protein: CSADLTGLQETQYF.